Listed below are T cell receptor beta chains from one sample, sequenced in a study of lymphopenia after photon versus proton radiotherapy. Sequencing used immunoSEQ multiplex PCR; TCRdb keeps in-frame clones, though not all of them. The repertoire has 65,000 to 70,000 clones, roughly 88% of them found once; the top ten carry 2.9%. Sample: peripheral blood, taken from a patient treated with photon-based radiotherapy. The receptors derive from a woman in her seventies with pancreatic cancer. The CDR3 runs from the conserved cysteine through the conserved F or W. A D gene is named only where the DNA matches it firmly. Only part of the rows carry a size: once, few, many, or a class if the clone is expanded.

clone_size,j_call,v_call,d_call,cdr3_aa,cdr3_nt
NA,TRBJ2-7,TRBV5-1,NA,CASSLVTAESSYEQYF,TGCGCCAGCAGCTTGGTAACAGCGGAGAGCTCCTACGAGCAGTACTTC
NA,TRBJ2-2,TRBV19,TRBD1,CASSIGTGISGELFF,TGTGCCAGTAGTATAGGGACAGGGATTTCCGGGGAGCTGTTTTTT
NA,TRBJ2-7,TRBV2,NA,CASSELGISSYEQYF,TGTGCCAGCAGTGAGCTGGGCATCTCCTCCTACGAGCAGTACTTC
NA,TRBJ2-3,TRBV7-6,TRBD1,CASSQTGQTQYF,TGTGCCAGCAGCCAGACAGGGCAGACGCAGTATTTT
once,TRBJ2-1,TRBV2,NA,CASSDSPTYEQFF,TGTGCCAGCAGTGACTCACCGACCTATGAGCAGTTCTTC
NA,TRBJ2-7,TRBV28,NA,CASSLWGEQYF,TGTGCCAGCAGTTTATGGGGTGAGCAGTACTTC
NA,TRBJ2-5,TRBV27,NA,CASTPNSGETQYF,TGTGCCAGCACCCCTAACTCCGGAGAGACCCAGTACTTC
NA,TRBJ2-7,TRBV27,NA,CASSLRGPQSPYEQYF,TGTGCCAGCAGTTTGCGGGGCCCCCAATCCCCCTACGAGCAGTACTTC
NA,TRBJ2-2,TRBV18,NA,CASSPPMAGANTGELFF,TGTGCCAGCTCACCACCGATGGCAGGAGCGAACACCGGGGAGCTGTTTTTT
few,TRBJ1-2,TRBV4-2,NA,CASSPADRANYGYTF,TGTGCCAGCAGCCCCGCGGACAGAGCTAACTATGGCTACACCTTC
few,TRBJ2-7,TRBV9,TRBD1,CASSVGMGQGVYF,TGTGCCAGCAGCGTAGGCATGGGACAGGGGGTATACTTC
NA,TRBJ1-3,TRBV7-2,NA,CASSLDLGNTIYF,TGTGCCAGCAGCTTAGACCTAGGAAACACCATATATTTT
NA,TRBJ2-1,TRBV2,NA,CASRLLRSSYNEQFF,TGTGCCAGCAGATTGCTAAGGAGCTCCTACAATGAGCAGTTCTTC
NA,TRBJ2-7,TRBV19,NA,CASSTGGQGPYEQYF,TGTGCCAGTTCGACTGGGGGGCAGGGCCCCTACGAGCAGTACTTC
NA,TRBJ2-3,TRBV6-5,TRBD2,CASSLAGAGTDTQYF,TGTGCCAGCAGTCTAGCGGGAGCTGGCACAGATACGCAGTATTTT
NA,TRBJ1-1,TRBV5-8,NA,CASSLDRSEAFF,TGTGCCAGCAGCTTGGACAGGAGCGAAGCTTTCTTT
NA,TRBJ1-5,TRBV18,TRBD1,CASSPAGQGLNQPQHF,TGTGCCAGCTCACCGGCGGGACAGGGCCTAAATCAGCCCCAGCATTTT
once,TRBJ2-3,TRBV27,NA,CASSLTSPFTDTQYF,TGTGCCAGCAGTTTAACTAGCCCCTTCACAGATACGCAGTATTTT
NA,TRBJ1-4,TRBV18,NA,CASSVQSDEKLFF,TGTGCCAGCTCCGTGCAGTCGGATGAAAAACTGTTTTTT
NA,TRBJ1-2,TRBV6-1,NA,CASRGGYTF,TGTGCCAGCAGAGGTGGCTACACCTTC
NA,TRBJ2-2,TRBV7-6,TRBD2,CASSLGGREGLNTGELFF,TGTGCCAGCAGCTTAGGTGGGCGGGAGGGCCTGAACACCGGGGAGCTGTTTTTT
NA,TRBJ1-5,TRBV5-5,NA,CASSLGTSWSNQPQHF,TGTGCCAGCAGCTTGGGGACATCCTGGAGCAATCAGCCCCAGCATTTT
NA,TRBJ1-2,TRBV5-1,TRBD1,CASSLARGRIGEGYTF,TGCGCCAGCAGCTTGGCGAGGGGGCGCATAGGTGAGGGCTACACCTTC
NA,TRBJ2-5,TRBV6-6,TRBD2,CANRTSGAKETQYF,TGTGCCAACCGGACTAGCGGGGCCAAAGAGACCCAGTACTTC
once,TRBJ1-1,TRBV7-9,NA,CASSPESGGGPAFF,TGTGCCAGCAGCCCCGAAAGCGGGGGGGGCCCAGCTTTCTTT
NA,TRBJ2-3,TRBV7-9,NA,CASSTHLWGTDTQYF,TGTGCCAGCAGCACACACCTATGGGGCACAGATACGCAGTATTTT
NA,TRBJ1-4,TRBV4-3,NA,CASSQEGGRLNEKLFF,TGCGCCAGCAGCCAAGAGGGGGGACGCCTTAATGAAAAACTGTTTTTT
NA,TRBJ2-1,TRBV19,TRBD2,CASSMGSGRGPATYNEQFF,TGTGCCAGTAGTATGGGTAGCGGGAGGGGGCCAGCCACCTACAATGAGCAGTTCTTC
NA,TRBJ2-5,TRBV28,TRBD1,CASSTPRQGAGETQYF,TGTGCCAGCAGTACACCTCGACAGGGGGCTGGGGAGACCCAGTACTTC
NA,TRBJ2-5,TRBV7-3,TRBD1,CASSPSPGQKETQYF,TGTGCCAGCAGCCCCTCCCCGGGACAGAAAGAGACCCAGTACTTC
NA,TRBJ1-1,TRBV28,NA,CAIKGAENTEAFF,TGTGCCATCAAAGGGGCAGAGAACACTGAAGCTTTCTTT
NA,TRBJ2-7,TRBV10-3,TRBD1,CAIATGTGSYEQYF,TGTGCCATCGCGACCGGGACAGGATCCTACGAGCAGTACTTC
NA,TRBJ2-4,TRBV19,NA,CASSTSPNPGGLAKNIQYF,TGTGCCAGTAGCACCTCACCTAACCCAGGGGGACTAGCCAAAAACATTCAGTACTTC
NA,TRBJ2-3,TRBV5-1,TRBD2,CASSLTSGRSDTQYF,TGCGCCAGCAGCTTGACTAGCGGGAGATCAGATACGCAGTATTTT
NA,TRBJ2-1,TRBV5-6,TRBD1,CASSQDRGDEQFF,TGTGCCAGCAGTCAGGACAGGGGCGATGAGCAGTTCTTC
NA,TRBJ2-1,TRBV4-1,TRBD2,CASSQAPASGRGVGNEQFF,TGCGCCAGCAGCCAAGCCCCGGCTAGCGGGAGGGGGGTCGGCAATGAGCAGTTCTTC
NA,TRBJ2-2,TRBV5-4,NA,CASSGTLMNTGELFF,TGTGCCAGCTCGGGGACACTCATGAACACCGGGGAGCTGTTTTTT
NA,TRBJ2-2,TRBV6-6,NA,CASRVAVANTGELFF,TGTGCCAGCAGGGTAGCGGTCGCGAACACCGGGGAGCTGTTTTTT
NA,TRBJ1-5,TRBV5-6,NA,CASSLAGGSGTPQHF,TGTGCCAGCAGCTTGGCCGGGGGCAGCGGGACGCCCCAGCATTTT
NA,TRBJ2-7,TRBV11-2,NA,CASSLGRDVHEQYF,TGTGCCAGCAGCTTAGGCAGGGACGTTCACGAGCAGTACTTC
NA,TRBJ1-2,TRBV5-5,TRBD1,CATGGGVDRVGYTF,TGTGCCACCGGAGGGGGGGTGGACAGGGTCGGCTACACCTTC
NA,TRBJ2-2,TRBV29-1,TRBD1,CTHRDRDTGELFF,TGCACCCACCGGGACAGAGACACCGGGGAGCTGTTTTTT
NA,TRBJ2-3,TRBV5-4,NA,CASSLVQNPTDTQYF,TGTGCCAGCAGCTTGGTCCAGAACCCCACAGATACGCAGTATTTT
NA,TRBJ1-3,TRBV15,NA,CATSPPGGVGGNTIYF,TGTGCCACCAGCCCCCCCGGGGGGGTAGGTGGAAACACCATATATTTT
NA,TRBJ2-1,TRBV19,NA,CASSIGLGPYNEQFF,TGTGCCAGTAGTATAGGGCTAGGCCCGTACAATGAGCAGTTCTTC
once,TRBJ1-2,TRBV7-6,NA,CASSLETAPYGYTF,TGTGCCAGCAGCTTAGAGACAGCACCTTATGGCTACACCTTC
NA,TRBJ2-1,TRBV10-3,NA,CAISQQNEQFF,TGTGCCATCAGCCAACAGAATGAGCAGTTCTTC
NA,TRBJ2-2,TRBV11-3,NA,CASSPLGGELFF,TGTGCCAGCAGCCCCCTAGGGGGGGAGCTGTTTTTT
NA,TRBJ1-1,TRBV10-3,NA,CAISDPTLGELNTEAFF,TGTGCCATCAGTGACCCGACTCTAGGGGAACTGAACACTGAAGCTTTCTTT
NA,TRBJ2-5,TRBV4-1,NA,CASSPENGGAGTQYF,TGCGCCAGCAGCCCAGAGAATGGGGGTGCCGGGACCCAGTACTTC
NA,TRBJ2-3,TRBV11-2,NA,CASSLETDTQYF,TGTGCCAGCAGCTTGGAGACAGATACGCAGTATTTT
NA,TRBJ2-7,TRBV18,NA,CASSGTVPYEQYF,TGTGCCTCCTCAGGGACGGTACCCTACGAGCAGTACTTC
NA,TRBJ2-7,TRBV5-8,NA,CASSLLRARYEQYF,TGTGCCAGCAGCTTGTTAAGGGCTCGGTACGAGCAGTACTTC